This entry lists 14 T cell receptor beta chains sequenced from one sample in a study of cytomegalovirus exposure and HLA in healthy donors. TCRdb's table, derived via immunoSEQ multiplex PCR, lists solely in-frame clones and lacks some. The repertoire holds 150,000 to 200,000 clones, 89% seen once, with 4.2% in the top ten. The source material was PBMCs. The receptors originated from a man younger than 30 in good health and CMV-seropositive.

The V call is TRBV5-6, the J call TRBJ2-7; 14 nucleotides align to TRBD2. V lost 2 bases to trimming and J lost 0 bases; unmatched junction nucleotides: 10. CDR1 and CDR2 from the germline V gene are SGHDT and YYEEEE. CDR3 length equals 19 residues. CDR3 in amino acids: CASSFSGLAGEKNSYEQYF. The CDR3, as DNA: TGTGCCAGCAGCTTCTCGGGACTAGCGGGAGAGAAAAACTCCTACGAGCAGTACTTC.

The chain has TRBV27 and TRBJ2-3, with 10 nucleotides matching TRBD2. This CDR3 contains 14 residues. The V and J ends lost 7 bases and 6 bases, in that order; junction bases with no gene match: 7. Germline V gene lookup returns CDR1 MNHEY and CDR2 SMNVEV (reference sequence). Here the CDR3 reads CASTIAGGKDTQYF. In DNA, the CDR3 is TGTGCCAGCACTATAGCGGGAGGAAAGGATACGCAGTATTTT.

The count of this clone is one. V and J are TRBV6-1 and TRBJ2-1, with 7 bases aligning to TRBD2. The junction had 8 bases not matched to a gene; V was cut back by 7 bases and J by 2 bases. The CDR3 loop spans 15 amino acids. Germline V gene data show CDR1 as MNHNS and CDR2 as SASEGT. CDR3: CASNGLESAYNEQFF. Written as DNA, the CDR3 is TGTGCCAGCAATGGACTAGAGTCCGCCTACAATGAGCAGTTCTTC.

The chain links TRBV18 to TRBJ2-2, with 9 bases identical to TRBD1. This CDR3 has 15 amino acids. With 1 base clipped from V and 5 bases from J, the junction kept 2 bases outside the gene matches. Germline values: CDR1 KGHSH, CDR2 LQKENI. The CDR3 is CASSPLGQGTGELFF. The CDR3 region has the DNA TGTGCCAGCTCACCACTTGGACAGGGGACCGGGGAGCTGTTTTTT.

The V and J genes are TRBV7-6 and TRBJ2-3, with D unclear. Germline values: CDR1 SGHVS, CDR2 FNYEAQ. This CDR3 contains 13 residues. Trimming shortened V by 5 bases and J by 1 base, and 7 bases separated the two germline ends. This CDR3 is CASSPRGTDTQYF. The CDR3 DNA reads as TGTGCCAGCAGCCCCCGGGGCACAGATACGCAGTATTTT. The full variable domain, rest sourced from reference TRBV7-6 and TRBJ2-3, is GAGVSQSPRYKVTKRGQDVALRCDPISGHVSLYWYRQALGQGPEFLTYFNYEAQQDKSGLPNDRFSAERPEGSISTLTIQRTEQRDSAMYRCASSPRGTDTQYFGPGTRLTVL.

The rearrangement uses TRBV23-1 and TRBJ2-7; 7 positions match TRBD1. TRBV23-1 is given ORF status, its function remaining uncertain. The CDR3 loop spans 14 amino acids. Trimming cost V 7 bases and J 5 bases; bases outside gene matches: 11. The CDR3 nucleotides read TGCGCCAGCACCATCCCAGGACAGGCGGACGAGCAGTACTTC. It specifies CASTIPGQADEQYF.

This clone came up a few times. The V and J genes are TRBV5-1 and TRBJ1-2; 9 nucleotides agree with TRBD1. V lost 5 bases and J lost 6; bases outside the gene matches: 5. This CDR3 contains 13 residues. Germline CDR1 and CDR2: SGHRS and YFSETQ. The CDR3 DNA reads TGCGCCAGCAGTCCGGGACAGGGTGATGGCTACACCTTC. It encodes CASSPGQGDGYTF.

The sample holds one count of this clone. The V call is TRBV5-4, the J call TRBJ2-7; 8 bases fit TRBD2. J was trimmed by 7 bases and V by 0 bases; bases with no gene match: 6. The length of the CDR3 is 14 residues. The germline V gene has CDR1 SGHNT and CDR2 YYREEE (reference sequence). The DNA for the CDR3 is TGTGCCAGCAGCTTGGCCCTAGCGGGTGATGAGCAGTACTTC. Translating gives CASSLALAGDEQYF.

The rearrangement uses TRBV29-1 and TRBJ2-7, with 11 bases matching TRBD2. The CDR3 length is 13 residues. The V gene's germline CDR1 is SQVTM and CDR2 ANQGSEA. The V and J ends lost 7 bases and 4 bases, in that order; junction bases with no gene match: 6. The CDR3 sequence is CSGITSGRYEQYF. The CDR3 nucleotides are TGCAGCGGAATCACTAGCGGGAGATACGAGCAGTACTTC.

The sample holds a few counts of this clone. This rearrangement joins TRBV6-8 to TRBJ2-7, with TRBD1 matching 8 bases. The CDR3 has 15 amino acids. V lost 10 bases, J lost 2 bases, and 13 bases stayed unmatched. The germline V gene encodes CDR1 MNHGY and CDR2 SAAAGT. This CDR3 reads CANRPRDRSPYEQYF. DNA for the CDR3: TGTGCCAACAGGCCCAGGGACAGGAGCCCCTACGAGCAGTACTTC.

The genes are TRBV6-5 and TRBJ2-1, with D possibly matching TRBD1 (6 bases). The V gene lost 6 bases and the J gene lost 5 bases, with 11 bases spanning the gap. The length of the CDR3 is 13 residues. Per the germline V gene, CDR1 is MNHEY and CDR2 is SVGAGI. The CDR3 DNA follows: TGTGCCAGCAGCGAAAACAGGGACAATGAGCAGTTCTTC. Its protein is CASSENRDNEQFF.

V is TRBV28 and J is TRBJ2-7, with TRBD2 identical over 8 bases. The germline V gene encodes CDR1 MDHEN and CDR2 SYDVKM. The V gene end was trimmed by 8 bases and the J gene end by 0 bases; junction bases not matched to a gene: 12. The CDR3 runs to 16 residues. CDR3 amino acids: CASGQAGDPGSYEQYF. The CDR3 nucleotides are TGTGCCAGCGGTCAAGCGGGAGATCCCGGCTCCTACGAGCAGTACTTC.

The rearrangement uses TRBV6-1 and TRBJ2-6; TRBD2 is a possible D gene (5 bases). Germline V gene sequence: CDR1 MNHNS, CDR2 SASEGT. The CDR3 is made up of 17 amino acids. The V and J ends lost 0 bases and 2 bases respectively, with 11 bases between them. The CDR3 sequence is CASSEAFMGAGANVLTF. CDR3 nucleotides: TGTGCCAGCAGTGAAGCATTCATGGGAGCTGGGGCCAACGTCCTGACTTTC.

The chain links TRBV10-1 to TRBJ2-5; D uncertain. The CDR3 covers 14 residues. CDR1 and CDR2 from the germline V gene are WNHNN and SYGVQD (reference sequence). Trimming removed 2 bases at V and 5 bases at J, with 12 bases between. DNA for the CDR3: TGCGCCAGCAGTGAGAACCGGGTTGGGGAGACCCAGTACTTC. It translates to CASSENRVGETQYF.